This T cell receptor beta chain appears in the sequencing data of a study of memory CD4+ T cells and cytomegalovirus serostatus. Overall study context: Healthy Belgian adult donors included roughly ten CMV-positive and fewer than 25 CMV-negative people.

This clone was counted between two and nine times. Its antigen is not known. Between the trimmed V and J ends, which lost 6 bases and 4 bases, there was a span of 9 bases. The CDR3 consists of 12 residues. Germline V gene data show CDR1 as SNHLY and CDR2 as FYNNEI. Single viable CD3+CD4+CD8-CD45RO+ cells were sorted as the memory CD4+ T cells. Libraries were prepared by immunoSEQ multiplex PCR; TCRdb keeps only in-frame clonotypes and omits some of them. The table has about 61,000 clones, around 86% seen once; the top ten hold 0.88%. Regarding the study as a whole: The CMV-associated TCR signature appears largely within the CD4+ memory repertoire.

Sequencing was carried out using memory CD4+ T cells from blood. The receptor comes from an adult in good health and CMV-seronegative. The J gene is TRBJ1-2, the V gene TRBV2; D remains ambiguous. CDR3 protein: CASRRQAYGYTF. In DNA form, the CDR3 reads TGTGCCAGCAGGCGGCAGGCCTATGGCTACACCTTC.